A single sample gave rise to the 28 T cell receptor beta chains below, sequenced in a study of blood T cell repertoires in COVID-19. Assay: immunoSEQ multiplex PCR; the TCRdb copy retains only in-frame clones and omits some. The repertoire includes a few hundred thousand clones, 70% to 90% of them detected once, and 1.5% to 2% sits in the top ten. Sequencing was done on a sample of peripheral blood. The receptors derive from a woman aged 30 to 39 with COVID-19, enrolled during active disease.

The chain recombines TRBV7-9 with TRBJ1-6; the D gene is possibly TRBD1 (5 bases). Between the trimmed V and J ends, which lost 5 bases and 6 bases, there was a span of 11 bases. The CDR3 length is 14 residues. From germline, CDR1 is SEHNR and CDR2 FQNEAQ (reference sequence). The CDR3 sequence: CASSGGLGNSPLHF. The CDR3 nucleotides are TGTGCCAGCAGCGGGGGGTTGGGTAATTCACCCCTCCACTTT.

J is TRBJ2-3 and V is TRBV9; the match to TRBD2 covers 9 bases. Germline V gene sequence: CDR1 SGDLS, CDR2 YYNGEE. The V and J ends lost 0 bases and 0 bases, in that order; junction bases with no gene match: 8. This CDR3 contains 18 residues. Here the CDR3 reads CASSVGGGVSTSTDTQYF. CDR3 coding DNA: TGTGCCAGCAGCGTAGGCGGGGGGGTCTCAACTAGCACAGATACGCAGTATTTT.

The chain combines TRBV7-9 with TRBJ1-1; 8 nucleotides agree with TRBD1. CDR1 SEHNR and CDR2 FQNEAQ come from the germline V gene (reference sequence). The CDR3 spans 14 residues. The trim removed 4 bases at V and 10 bases at J, leaving 11 bases unmatched. The CDR3 bases are TGTGCCAGCAGCTACCTAGACAGGGGAGAGATAGCTTTCTTT. This sequence encodes CASSYLDRGEIAFF. Complete variable domain (other parts from reference TRBV7-9 and TRBJ1-1): DTGVSQNPRHKITKRGQNVTFRCDPISEHNRLYWYRQTLGQGPEFLTYFQNEAQLEKSRLLSDRFSAERPKGSFSTLEIQRTEQGDSAMYLCASSYLDRGEIAFFGQGTRLTVV.

The V and J genes are TRBV6-5 and TRBJ1-5; D is unresolved. Per the germline V gene, CDR1 is MNHEY and CDR2 is SVGAGI. V shed 6 bases and J shed 7 bases, with 10 bases lying between them. The CDR3 sequence is 12 residues long. The CDR3 nucleotides read TGTGCCAGCAGGAGGGAAAGGCAGCCCCAGCATTTT. Protein sequence: CASRRERQPQHF.

The chain recombines TRBV5-4 with TRBJ1-2; possible D gene TRBD1, 5 bases. V was trimmed by 2 bases and J by 4 bases, leaving 12 bases between them. This CDR3 has 14 amino acids. Germline V gives CDR1 SGHNT, CDR2 YYREEE (reference sequence). CDR3 sequence reads: CASSFRGLVYGYTF. The CDR3 DNA follows: TGTGCCAGCAGCTTCCGGGGGTTGGTCTATGGCTACACCTTC.

This clone was seen a single time. This chain uses TRBV18 with TRBJ2-2; 9 bases line up with TRBD1. Germline CDR1 reads KGHSH; CDR2 reads LQKENI. V lost 4 bases to trimming and J lost 0 bases; unmatched junction nucleotides: 3. The CDR3 has 16 amino acids. Written as DNA, the CDR3 is TGTGCCAGCTCACGCCGGGACAGGGCGAACACCGGGGAGCTGTTTTTT. This sequence encodes CASSRRDRANTGELFF.

This rearrangement joins TRBV6-5 to TRBJ1-2; TRBD1 matches at 8 bases. The CDR3 runs 15 residues. Germline CDR1 MNHEY, CDR2 SVGAGI. V was pared by 4 bases and J by 3 bases, with 7 bases of the junction left unmatched. The CDR3 reads CASSSRGQWYYGYTF. In DNA form, the CDR3 reads TGTGCCAGCAGTTCCAGGGGGCAGTGGTACTATGGCTACACCTTC.

V usage is TRBV19 and J usage is TRBJ1-2, with 8 bases fitting TRBD1. In germline, CDR1 is LNHDA, CDR2 SQIVND (reference sequence). V was clipped by 8 bases and J by 1 base; unmatched bases: 6. The CDR3 runs to 14 residues. This CDR3 is CASATGQGNYGYTF. DNA for the CDR3: TGTGCCAGTGCCACAGGACAGGGTAACTATGGCTACACCTTC.

V gene TRBV18 combines with J gene TRBJ2-1; D is uncertain. Trimming cost V 3 bases and J 6 bases, with 15 bases left between them. The germline gives CDR1 KGHSH, CDR2 LQKENI. The CDR3 has 15 amino acids. This CDR3 reads CASSPYLEMPNEQFF. For the CDR3, the DNA is TGTGCCAGCTCACCTTACCTTGAGATGCCCAATGAGCAGTTCTTC.

This clone has only one observation. V usage is TRBV7-2 and J usage is TRBJ2-7; TRBD2 might be the D (6 bases). Trimming pared 5 bases from V and 4 bases from J, leaving 18 bases between. Looked up from germline, CDR1 is SGHTA and CDR2 is FQGNSA. The CDR3 is made up of 15 amino acids. DNA for the CDR3: TGTGCCAGCAGCGCGGCCTTTAGCGGAGGGTACGAGCAGTACTTC. This translates into CASSAAFSGGYEQYF.

The chain has TRBV7-2 and TRBJ2-7; no definite D call. The CDR3 has 13 residues. Germline lookup yields CDR1 SGHTA and CDR2 FQGNSA. The V and J ends lost 1 base and 3 bases respectively, with 7 bases between them. The CDR3 DNA reads as TGTGCCAGCAGCTTAGTCGCGAGCTACGAGCAGTACTTC. This translates into CASSLVASYEQYF.

The chain couples TRBV2 to TRBJ1-2, with 9 bases lining up with TRBD1. The CDR3 is made up of 16 amino acids. CDR1 is SNHLY and CDR2 is FYNNEI in the germline V gene. J lost 5 bases, V lost 0 bases, and 7 bases had no gene match. As DNA, the CDR3 is TGTGCCAGCAGTGAAGCGATCCGGGACAGGGTATATGGCTACACCTTC. Its translation: CASSEAIRDRVYGYTF.

The chain carries TRBV11-2 and TRBJ2-5; D possibly corresponds to TRBD1 (6 bases). Germline lookup yields CDR1 SGHAT and CDR2 FQNNGV. Trimming took off 7 bases at V and 5 bases at J, with 14 bases between the two ends. The CDR3 consists of 13 residues. The CDR3 protein is CASTQGWRETQYF. The DNA of the CDR3 is TGTGCCAGCACACAGGGATGGAGGGAGACCCAGTACTTC.

The chain employs TRBV9 and TRBJ2-1; TRBD2 agrees at 9 bases. Germline V gene data show CDR1 as SGDLS and CDR2 as YYNGEE. The CDR3 extends over 16 amino acids. Trimming took 1 base from V and 4 from J; bases not matched to a gene: 6. In DNA, the CDR3 is TGTGCCAGCAGCGTAACGAGTAGCGGGGGTTACAATGAGCAGTTCTTC. This codes for CASSVTSSGGYNEQFF.

The chain is built from TRBV2 and TRBJ1-1; D is ambiguous. Trimming took 7 bases from V and 2 from J, leaving 11 bases between them. CDR3 length equals 13 residues. The germline CDR1 and CDR2 sequences are SNHLY and FYNNEI. CDR3: CASMEEINTEAFF. In DNA, the CDR3 is TGTGCCAGCATGGAGGAGATTAACACTGAAGCTTTCTTT.

The chain is built from TRBV15 and TRBJ2-6; the D is unclear. There are 16 residues in the CDR3. V lost 0 bases, J lost 3 bases, and 9 bases lay in between. Germline-derived CDR1 and CDR2 are LNHNV and YYDKDF (reference sequence). CDR3 coding DNA: TGTGCCACCAGCAGAGATGGCGGTGGTGGGGCCAACGTCCTGACTTTC. It is translated as CATSRDGGGGANVLTF.

The V call is TRBV24-1, the J call TRBJ2-1; tentative D call: TRBD2 (8 bases). The germline V gene encodes CDR1 KGHDR and CDR2 SFDVKD. V was trimmed by 5 bases and J by 0 bases, leaving 25 bases between them. The CDR3 contains 20 residues. The CDR3, as DNA: TGTGCCACCAGTGGCCCCCGGGACAGACTAGCGATAAGCTCCTACAATGAGCAGTTCTTC. Translated: CATSGPRDRLAISSYNEQFF.

The chain has TRBV5-4 and TRBJ2-2; 8 nucleotides agree with TRBD1. V trimming: 6 bases; J trimming: 11 bases; junction bases outside the gene matches: 9. Looked up from germline, CDR1 is SGHNT and CDR2 is YYREEE (reference sequence). The CDR3 extends over 13 amino acids. As DNA, the CDR3 is TGTGCCAGCATCCATGCCGGGACAGGAGAGCTGTTTTTT. Translating it yields CASIHAGTGELFF.

The rearrangement links TRBV30 to TRBJ2-2; D gene uncertain. V lost 0 bases and J lost 4, with 6 bases in between. Germline V CDR1 and CDR2: GTSNPN, SVGIG (reference sequence). The CDR3 loop spans 13 amino acids. The CDR3 here is CAWSVSGTGELFF. The CDR3 coding sequence is TGTGCCTGGAGTGTATCGGGCACCGGGGAGCTGTTTTTT.

This clone was picked up a small number of times. The chain links TRBV11-2 to TRBJ1-4; TRBD1 is a possible D gene (6 bases). The V end was cut by 1 base, the J end by 8 bases, with 11 bases between. The length of the CDR3 is 14 residues. Per germline, CDR1 SGHAT and CDR2 FQNNGV. CDR3 sequence: CASSLGLRGEKLFF. CDR3 DNA: TGTGCCAGCAGCTTAGGGCTCAGGGGCGAAAAACTGTTTTTT.

The V call is TRBV5-4, the J call TRBJ2-3; 10 nucleotides line up with TRBD1. The CDR3 is 15 amino acids. The germline gives CDR1 SGHNT, CDR2 YYREEE (reference sequence). J was trimmed by 5 bases and V by 1 base; bases with no gene match: 4. The CDR3 protein is CASSLRQGARDTQYF. The CDR3 DNA reads as TGTGCCAGCAGCTTGAGACAGGGGGCACGAGATACGCAGTATTTT.

The chain recombines TRBV4-3 with TRBJ1-2; TRBD1 agrees at 9 bases. The CDR3 consists of 16 residues. The germline V gene has CDR1 LGHNA and CDR2 YSLEER. V trimming: 1 base; J trimming: 8 bases; junction bases outside the gene matches: 11. CDR3 in amino acids: CASSQASGTGQGGYTF. CDR3 DNA sequence: TGCGCCAGCAGCCAAGCCTCGGGGACAGGGCAGGGAGGCTACACCTTC.

This chain connects TRBV28 to TRBJ2-7, with 12 bases identical to TRBD2. Germline lookup yields CDR1 MDHEN and CDR2 SYDVKM. CDR3 length: 14 amino acids. V lost 7 bases and J lost 5; bases outside the gene matches: 6. The CDR3 region has the DNA TGTGCCAGCACCTTGACTAGCGGGGGCAACGAGCAGTACTTC. Its protein product is CASTLTSGGNEQYF.

The V gene is TRBV2, the J gene TRBJ1-2, with D possibly TRBD1 on 6 matching bases. Germline V gene lookup returns CDR1 SNHLY and CDR2 FYNNEI. Deletions cut 3 bases from V and 4 bases from J, with 12 bases between. The CDR3 spans 14 residues. The CDR3 DNA sequence: TGTGCCAGCAGTGACCAGGGGTTGGCCTATGGCTACACCTTC. It codes for CASSDQGLAYGYTF.

There are a few counts of this clone. The chain combines TRBV6-4 with TRBJ2-1, with 7 bases aligning to TRBD2. From germline, CDR1 is MRHNA and CDR2 SNTAGT. The ends lost 0 bases at V and 4 bases at J; junction bases unmatched: 3. The length of the CDR3 is 15 residues. CDR3 DNA: TGTGCCAGCAGTGACTCTGCGGGGGATTACAATGAGCAGTTCTTC. Translating it yields CASSDSAGDYNEQFF.

The chain joins TRBV18 to TRBJ1-3; a possible D gene is TRBD1 (5 bases). The CDR3 runs to 16 residues. Germline V gene sequence: CDR1 KGHSH, CDR2 LQKENI. V was shortened by 0 bases and J by 0 bases, with 9 bases between the two germline ends. The DNA of the CDR3 is TGTGCCAGCTCACCACCGCGACAGCTCTCTGGAAACACCATATATTTT. Protein product: CASSPPRQLSGNTIYF.

The chain links TRBV25-1 to TRBJ1-6; D uncertain. V shed 6 bases and J shed 7 bases, with 13 bases lying between them. CDR1 and CDR2 (germline): MGHDK, SYGVNS. The CDR3 totals 14 residues. CDR3 bases: TGTGCCAGCAGGGAAGCCTACCTGAATTCACCCCTCCACTTT. It codes for CASREAYLNSPLHF.

The sample holds one count of this clone. The chain carries TRBV11-2 and TRBJ1-1; a possible D gene is TRBD1 (5 bases). V lost 0 bases and J 4 bases, leaving 15 bases between the germline ends. The CDR3 sequence is 16 residues long. Germline CDR1 SGHAT, CDR2 FQNNGV. The chain's CDR3 is CASSLDLRGVGTEAFF. The CDR3 nucleotides are TGTGCCAGCAGCTTAGATCTCCGGGGGGTCGGCACTGAAGCTTTCTTT.